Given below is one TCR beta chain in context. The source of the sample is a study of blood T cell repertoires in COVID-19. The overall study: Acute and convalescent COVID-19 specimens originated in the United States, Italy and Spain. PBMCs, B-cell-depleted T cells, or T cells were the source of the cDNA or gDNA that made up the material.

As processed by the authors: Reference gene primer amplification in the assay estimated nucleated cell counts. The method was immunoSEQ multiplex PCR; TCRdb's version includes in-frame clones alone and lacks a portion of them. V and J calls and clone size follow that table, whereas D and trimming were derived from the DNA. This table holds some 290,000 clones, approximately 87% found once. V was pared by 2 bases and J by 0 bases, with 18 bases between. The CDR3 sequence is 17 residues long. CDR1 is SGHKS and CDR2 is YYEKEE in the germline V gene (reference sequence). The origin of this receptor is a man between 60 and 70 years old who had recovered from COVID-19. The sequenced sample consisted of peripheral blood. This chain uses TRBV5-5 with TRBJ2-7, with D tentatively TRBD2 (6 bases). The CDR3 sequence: CASSFLGGGLSSYEQYF. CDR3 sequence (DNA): TGTGCCAGCAGCTTTCTCGGTGGTGGACTAAGCTCCTACGAGCAGTACTTC.